This passage covers 5 T cell receptor beta chains from one sample sequenced in a study of blood T cell repertoires in COVID-19. Measured with immunoSEQ multiplex PCR; TCRdb has only the in-frame clones, and not every one. In the table there are just over 200,000 clones, approximately 90% of which are singletons. Sequenced input: peripheral blood. The receptors stem from a man of 80 years or more with acute or convalescent COVID-19.

The chain joins TRBV10-3 to TRBJ1-3; D call uncertain. V dropped 1 base and J dropped 0 bases, with 10 bases sitting between them. CDR1 and CDR2 from the germline V gene are ENHRY and SYGVKD. The CDR3 has 16 amino acids. CDR3 amino acids: CAISELQANSGNTIYF. DNA of the CDR3: TGTGCCATCAGTGAGTTGCAGGCTAACTCTGGAAACACCATATATTTT.

The chain has TRBV19 and TRBJ2-5, with D possibly being TRBD1 (5 bases). The CDR3 has 13 amino acids. The germline V gene has CDR1 LNHDA and CDR2 SQIVND (reference sequence). Trimming took 3 bases from V and 3 from J, leaving 8 bases between them. CDR3 protein: CASSMQGEETQYF. DNA of the CDR3: TGTGCCAGTAGTATGCAAGGGGAAGAGACCCAGTACTTC.

This chain uses TRBV15 with TRBJ1-2; TRBD1 aligns across 10 bases. J was trimmed by 2 bases and V by 0 bases; bases with no gene match: 15. CDR1 is LNHNV, CDR2 YYDKDF, per germline (reference sequence). The CDR3 spans 20 residues. CDR3 DNA: TGTGCCACCAGCAGAGATCAGGGGAGATCGGGGACAGGGGAAAACTATGGCTACACCTTC. Translated, it gives CATSRDQGRSGTGENYGYTF.

The gene calls are TRBV28 and TRBJ1-1; unclear D gene. The V gene's germline CDR1 is MDHEN and CDR2 SYDVKM. Trimming shortened V by 4 bases and J by 4 bases, and 13 bases separated the two germline ends. The CDR3 loop spans 14 amino acids. Here the CDR3 DNA reads TGTGCCAGCAGTTCCTATGCGGTGGGCACTGAAGCTTTCTTT. It yields the protein CASSSYAVGTEAFF.

This chain uses TRBV20-1 with TRBJ1-1; D is ambiguous. Germline values: CDR1 DFQATT, CDR2 SNEGSKA (reference sequence). The CDR3 is made up of 12 amino acids. Trimming shortened V by 3 bases and J by 2 bases, and 7 bases separated the two germline ends. CDR3 protein: CSASPINTEAFF. The CDR3 DNA reads TGCAGTGCTAGTCCCATTAACACTGAAGCTTTCTTT.